These T cell receptor beta chains were read from a single sample in a study of CD8 T cells in ankylosing spondylitis. MiXCR, applied by TCRdb to the 5' RACE reads, yields one record per CDR3 protein. Found here are approximately 220,000 distinct CDR3 sequences, about 10% of them singletons; the top ten hold over 20%. The sample comprised blood, either unsorted or a sorted T cell fraction (not recorded which). The receptors here all came from a male donor with ankylosing spondylitis or in good health (not recorded which). Each CDR3 is given with its conserved first and last residue. D genes are given only for firm matches. Size is stated for part of the rows, as once, few or many counts, or as a class when the clone is expanded.

V gene: TRBV2; clone size: NA; J gene: TRBJ1-6; D gene: NA; CDR3 DNA: TGTGCCAGCAGTGAAAGTACGGATTCTTATAATTCACCCCTCCACTTT; CDR3 protein: CASSESTDSYNSPLHF
V gene: TRBV27; clone size: NA; J gene: TRBJ1-2; D gene: TRBD1; CDR3 DNA: TGTGCCAGCAGTTATCGGGGACAGGGGCCCTATGGCTACACCTTC; CDR3 protein: CASSYRGQGPYGYTF
V gene: TRBV18; clone size: many; J gene: TRBJ1-5; D gene: NA; CDR3 DNA: TGTGCCAGCTCACAGGGCATAACAGGGATCGGTCAGCCCCAGCATTTT; CDR3 protein: CASSQGITGIGQPQHF
V gene: TRBV7-2; clone size: many; J gene: TRBJ1-3; D gene: TRBD1; CDR3 DNA: TGTGCCAGCAGCCCTAGTCAGGGGGTTGGAAACACCATATATTTT; CDR3 protein: CASSPSQGVGNTIYF
V gene: TRBV7-2; clone size: few; J gene: TRBJ1-5; D gene: TRBD1; CDR3 DNA: TGTGCCAGCAGCCCCCGGACAGGGCTCGGCAATCAGCCCCAGCATTTT; CDR3 protein: CASSPRTGLGNQPQHF
V gene: TRBV5-1; clone size: many; J gene: TRBJ2-1; D gene: NA; CDR3 DNA: TGCGCCAGCAGCTTGGCCTCTGCGTCCCGCTCCTACAATGAGCAGTTCTTC; CDR3 protein: CASSLASASRSYNEQFF
V gene: TRBV20-1; clone size: few; J gene: TRBJ2-5; D gene: TRBD1; CDR3 DNA: TGCAGTGCTAGAGGGGACAGGGCGGAGACCCAGTACTTC; CDR3 protein: CSARGDRAETQYF
V gene: TRBV11-3; clone size: many; J gene: TRBJ2-2; D gene: NA; CDR3 DNA: TGTGCCAGCAGCTTAGCGGGGGAGACTTATGGTTCCGGGGAGCTGTTTTTT; CDR3 protein: CASSLAGETYGSGELFF
V gene: TRBV5-1; clone size: few; J gene: TRBJ1-3; D gene: NA; CDR3 DNA: TGCGCCAGCAGCTTGGCCCCAGGAAACACCATATATTTT; CDR3 protein: CASSLAPGNTIYF
V gene: TRBV28; clone size: many; J gene: TRBJ1-5; D gene: TRBD1; CDR3 DNA: TGTGCCAGCAGACAGGGGGCAAGCAATCAGCCCCAGCATTTT; CDR3 protein: CASRQGASNQPQHF
V gene: TRBV7-9; clone size: many; J gene: TRBJ1-2; D gene: NA; CDR3 DNA: TGTGCCAGCAGCTTATCCGGGACCCTAATCTATGGCTACACCTTC; CDR3 protein: CASSLSGTLIYGYTF
V gene: TRBV15; clone size: many; J gene: TRBJ2-5; D gene: NA; CDR3 DNA: TGTGCCACCAGACCCTCTCCGGCAGAGACCCAGTACTTC; CDR3 protein: CATRPSPAETQYF
V gene: TRBV24-1; clone size: many; J gene: TRBJ2-1; D gene: TRBD2; CDR3 DNA: TGTGCCACCAGTACGGCTAGCGGGGACTACAATGAGCAGTTCTTC; CDR3 protein: CATSTASGDYNEQFF
V gene: TRBV7-3; clone size: many; J gene: TRBJ1-3; D gene: TRBD1; CDR3 DNA: TGTGCCAGCAGCTTATTGGGGACAGACACCACATATTTT; CDR3 protein: CASSLLGTDTTYF
V gene: TRBV12-3/TRBV12-4; clone size: NA; J gene: TRBJ1-4; D gene: TRBD1; CDR3 DNA: TGTGCCAGCAGCTCGGGACAGAATGAAAAACTGTTTTTT; CDR3 protein: CASSSGQNEKLFF
V gene: TRBV2; clone size: NA; J gene: TRBJ2-1; D gene: TRBD1; CDR3 DNA: TGTGCCAGCAGGACCGGGACAGGGGGCCTGCAGTTCTTC; CDR3 protein: CASRTGTGGLQFF
V gene: TRBV12-3/TRBV12-4; clone size: many; J gene: TRBJ1-2; D gene: NA; CDR3 DNA: TGTGCCAGCAGCCGGGGCAACCAAGGGGATGGCTACACCTTC; CDR3 protein: CASSRGNQGDGYTF
V gene: TRBV28; clone size: NA; J gene: TRBJ1-3; D gene: NA; CDR3 DNA: TGTGCCAGCCAGGCCGAACAGGGTACGGATGGAAACACCATATATTTT; CDR3 protein: CASQAEQGTDGNTIYF
V gene: TRBV28; clone size: NA; J gene: TRBJ2-7; D gene: TRBD2; CDR3 DNA: TGTGCCAGCACCCTCGCGGCCCTAGCGGGCGATAAGAAGTACGAGCAGTACTTC; CDR3 protein: CASTLAALAGDKKYEQYF
V gene: TRBV6-1; clone size: NA; J gene: TRBJ1-1; D gene: NA; CDR3 DNA: TGTGCCAGCAGCCAGGAGAACACTGAAGCTTTCTTT; CDR3 protein: CASSQENTEAFF
V gene: TRBV3-1; clone size: many; J gene: TRBJ2-1; D gene: NA; CDR3 DNA: TGTGCCAGCAGCCAAGGGGTAACGACTGAGCAGTTCTTC; CDR3 protein: CASSQGVTTEQFF
V gene: TRBV30; clone size: NA; J gene: TRBJ1-4; D gene: TRBD1; CDR3 DNA: TGTGCCTGGACCAGTACTGACAGGGGGGAGGAAAAACTGTTTTTT; CDR3 protein: CAWTSTDRGEEKLFF
V gene: TRBV29-1; clone size: NA; J gene: TRBJ2-1; D gene: TRBD2; CDR3 DNA: TGCAGCGTGGACGCGGGGGGCCGTCAGACTACAGTTGAGCAGTTCTTC; CDR3 protein: CSVDAGGRQTTVEQFF
V gene: TRBV9; clone size: NA; J gene: TRBJ2-2; D gene: NA; CDR3 DNA: TGTGCCAGCAGCCCAACTCCCAGGGCCGGGGAGCTGTTTTTT; CDR3 protein: CASSPTPRAGELFF
V gene: TRBV7-4; clone size: many; J gene: TRBJ2-1; D gene: NA; CDR3 DNA: TGTGCCAGCAGCTTAGACCAGGGTTGGGACATCTACAATGAGCAGCTCTTC; CDR3 protein: CASSLDQGWDIYNEQLF
V gene: TRBV20-1; clone size: many; J gene: TRBJ1-1; D gene: NA; CDR3 DNA: TGCAGTGCGCCCCTACCGAACACTGAAGCTTTCTTT; CDR3 protein: CSAPLPNTEAFF
V gene: TRBV12-3/TRBV12-4; clone size: many; J gene: TRBJ2-3; D gene: NA; CDR3 DNA: TGTGCCAGCACCTTTCAGGGTGGCACAGATACGCAGTATTTT; CDR3 protein: CASTFQGGTDTQYF
V gene: TRBV20-1; clone size: many; J gene: TRBJ2-2; D gene: NA; CDR3 DNA: TGCGATAGAACTGGGACGGGGACCGGGGAGCTGTTTTTT; CDR3 protein: CDRTGTGTGELFF
V gene: TRBV5-1; clone size: many; J gene: TRBJ2-5; D gene: TRBD1; CDR3 DNA: TGCGCCAGCAGCATCTCCGGGACAGGGGGAGAGACCCAGTACTTC; CDR3 protein: CASSISGTGGETQYF
V gene: TRBV12-3/TRBV12-4; clone size: few; J gene: TRBJ1-6; D gene: NA; CDR3 DNA: TGTGCCAGCAGTTTCCCCAATTCACCCCTCCACTTT; CDR3 protein: CASSFPNSPLHF
V gene: TRBV29-1; clone size: many; J gene: TRBJ2-1; D gene: TRBD2; CDR3 DNA: TGCAGCGTTGAAGATATCGAACTAGCGGGGGGGAATGAGCAGTTCTTC; CDR3 protein: CSVEDIELAGGNEQFF
V gene: TRBV7-9; clone size: NA; J gene: TRBJ2-1; D gene: TRBD1; CDR3 DNA: TGTGCCAGCAGCTTATCAAGTGGGACAGGGGGCCGCCATGAGCAGTTCTTC; CDR3 protein: CASSLSSGTGGRHEQFF
V gene: TRBV5-6; clone size: many; J gene: TRBJ1-4; D gene: NA; CDR3 DNA: TGTGCCAGCAGCTTACTCTATGAGGGGGAGGCTAATGAAAAACTGTTTTTT; CDR3 protein: CASSLLYEGEANEKLFF
V gene: TRBV28; clone size: many; J gene: TRBJ1-1; D gene: NA; CDR3 DNA: TGTGCCAGCAGTTCCCCCGGCGAGGGGGACACTGAAGCTTTCTTT; CDR3 protein: CASSSPGEGDTEAFF
V gene: TRBV24-1; clone size: many; J gene: TRBJ2-3; D gene: TRBD2; CDR3 DNA: TGTGCCACCAGTGATTTATCCCTAGCGGGCGGGGATACGCAGTATTTT; CDR3 protein: CATSDLSLAGGDTQYF
V gene: TRBV5-1; clone size: many; J gene: TRBJ2-3; D gene: NA; CDR3 DNA: TGCGCCAGCAGCCAACTGGAGGGGGACGGGACAGATACGCAGTATTTT; CDR3 protein: CASSQLEGDGTDTQYF
V gene: TRBV2; clone size: NA; J gene: TRBJ2-7; D gene: NA; CDR3 DNA: TGTGCCAGCAGTGATCGGCAACGACTAACCTACGAGCAGTACTTC; CDR3 protein: CASSDRQRLTYEQYF
V gene: TRBV11-2; clone size: many; J gene: TRBJ2-1; D gene: NA; CDR3 DNA: TGTGCCAGCAGCTCAATCTACAATGAGCAGTTCTTC; CDR3 protein: CASSSIYNEQFF
V gene: TRBV30; clone size: few; J gene: TRBJ1-1; D gene: TRBD1; CDR3 DNA: TGTGCCTGGTGGACAGGGGGGGAGACTTTCTTT; CDR3 protein: CAWWTGGETFF
V gene: TRBV20-1; clone size: many; J gene: TRBJ2-5; D gene: TRBD2; CDR3 DNA: TGCAGTGCTAGAGTGGCTAGCGGGGGAGAGACCCAGTACTTC; CDR3 protein: CSARVASGGETQYF
V gene: TRBV12-3/TRBV12-4; clone size: NA; J gene: TRBJ1-4; D gene: NA; CDR3 DNA: TGTGCCAGCAGTTTAGCGGGGATTGCAACTAATGAAAAACTGTTTTTT; CDR3 protein: CASSLAGIATNEKLFF
V gene: TRBV5-1; clone size: many; J gene: TRBJ2-7; D gene: NA; CDR3 DNA: TGCGCCAGCAGCTTGGGACAGATCTACGAGCAGTACTTC; CDR3 protein: CASSLGQIYEQYF
V gene: TRBV3-1; clone size: few; J gene: TRBJ1-1; D gene: NA; CDR3 DNA: TGTGCCAGCAGCTACGAGGGTGAAGCTTTCTTT; CDR3 protein: CASSYEGEAFF
V gene: TRBV5-1; clone size: few; J gene: TRBJ1-4; D gene: TRBD1; CDR3 DNA: TGCGCCAGCAGCTTGAGTGGATCAGGGGGGATGGTTGAAAAACTGTTTTTT; CDR3 protein: CASSLSGSGGMVEKLFF
V gene: TRBV15; clone size: many; J gene: TRBJ2-2; D gene: TRBD2; CDR3 DNA: TGTGCCACCAGCAGAGGCGGGGGAGACACCGGGGAGCTGTTTTTT; CDR3 protein: CATSRGGGDTGELFF
V gene: TRBV5-5; clone size: many; J gene: TRBJ2-2; D gene: NA; CDR3 DNA: TGTGCCAGCAGCTTGCGAGGGTCATACACCGGGGAGCTGTTTTTT; CDR3 protein: CASSLRGSYTGELFF
V gene: TRBV12-3/TRBV12-4; clone size: few; J gene: TRBJ2-5; D gene: TRBD1; CDR3 DNA: TGTGCCAGCAGCCCCCTGAGTGCAGGGGGTCCAGAGACCCAGTACTTC; CDR3 protein: CASSPLSAGGPETQYF
V gene: TRBV12-3/TRBV12-4; clone size: NA; J gene: TRBJ1-5; D gene: NA; CDR3 DNA: TGTGCCAGCAGTTCCCGGACCCCGAAGGATCAGCCCCAGCATTTT; CDR3 protein: CASSSRTPKDQPQHF
V gene: TRBV7-2; clone size: NA; J gene: TRBJ1-2; D gene: TRBD1; CDR3 DNA: TGTGCCAGCAGCCGGGACAGGGGGGACGTCTATGGCTACACCTTC; CDR3 protein: CASSRDRGDVYGYTF
V gene: TRBV19; clone size: NA; J gene: TRBJ1-5; D gene: TRBD1; CDR3 DNA: TGTGCCAGTCGTACCGGGACAGGGGCTAATCAGCCCCAGCATTTT; CDR3 protein: CASRTGTGANQPQHF
V gene: TRBV3-1; clone size: many; J gene: TRBJ2-2; D gene: TRBD1; CDR3 DNA: TGTGCCAGCAGCCCGGGACAGGGGGCTTACACCGGGGAGCTGTTTTTT; CDR3 protein: CASSPGQGAYTGELFF
V gene: TRBV6-1; clone size: many; J gene: TRBJ2-5; D gene: TRBD2; CDR3 DNA: TGTGCCAGCAGTCCGGGACTAGCGGGGAGGGGAGGGGAGACCCAGTACTTC; CDR3 protein: CASSPGLAGRGGETQYF
V gene: TRBV5-1; clone size: many; J gene: TRBJ2-5; D gene: NA; CDR3 DNA: TGCGCCAGCAGCTTCGGAACACAAGAGACCCAGTACTTC; CDR3 protein: CASSFGTQETQYF
V gene: TRBV20-1; clone size: NA; J gene: TRBJ2-1; D gene: TRBD1; CDR3 DNA: TGCAGTGCTACCGACAGGGTATCCAATGAGCAGTTCTTC; CDR3 protein: CSATDRVSNEQFF
V gene: TRBV9; clone size: many; J gene: TRBJ2-7; D gene: NA; CDR3 DNA: TGTGCCAGCAGTGGTCTAGTAGCGTACGAGCAGTACTTC; CDR3 protein: CASSGLVAYEQYF
V gene: TRBV2; clone size: NA; J gene: TRBJ1-5; D gene: NA; CDR3 DNA: TGTGCCAGCAGTGAAAAGACAGTTAGCAATCAGCCCCAGCATTTT; CDR3 protein: CASSEKTVSNQPQHF
V gene: TRBV29-1; clone size: few; J gene: TRBJ2-6; D gene: TRBD1; CDR3 DNA: TGCAGCGTTGAAATTACAGGGGTTAGCTCTGGGGCCAACGTCCTGACTTTC; CDR3 protein: CSVEITGVSSGANVLTF
V gene: TRBV20-1; clone size: few; J gene: TRBJ2-1; D gene: NA; CDR3 DNA: TGCAGTGCTAGAGATAGCCGGGGGGCCTTCTACAATGAGCAGTTCTTC; CDR3 protein: CSARDSRGAFYNEQFF
V gene: TRBV4-2; clone size: many; J gene: TRBJ2-2; D gene: TRBD2; CDR3 DNA: TGTGCCAGCAGCCAAGACCCTGGCGGGGGGGCCGTCGGGGAGCTGTTTTTT; CDR3 protein: CASSQDPGGGAVGELFF